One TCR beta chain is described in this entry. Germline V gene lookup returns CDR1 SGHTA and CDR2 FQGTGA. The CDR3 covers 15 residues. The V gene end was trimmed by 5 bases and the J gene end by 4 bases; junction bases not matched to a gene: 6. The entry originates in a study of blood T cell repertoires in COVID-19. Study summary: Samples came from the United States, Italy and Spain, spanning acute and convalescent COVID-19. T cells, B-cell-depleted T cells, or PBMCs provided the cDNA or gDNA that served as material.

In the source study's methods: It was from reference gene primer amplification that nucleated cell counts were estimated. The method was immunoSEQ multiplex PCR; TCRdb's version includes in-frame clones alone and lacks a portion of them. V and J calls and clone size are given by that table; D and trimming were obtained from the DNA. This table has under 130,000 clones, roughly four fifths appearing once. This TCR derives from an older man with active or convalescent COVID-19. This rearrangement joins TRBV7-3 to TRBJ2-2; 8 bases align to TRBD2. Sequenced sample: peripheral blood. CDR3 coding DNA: TGTGCCAGCAGCCCCGGGAGGGTTGGCACCGGGGAGCTGTTTTTT. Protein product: CASSPGRVGTGELFF.